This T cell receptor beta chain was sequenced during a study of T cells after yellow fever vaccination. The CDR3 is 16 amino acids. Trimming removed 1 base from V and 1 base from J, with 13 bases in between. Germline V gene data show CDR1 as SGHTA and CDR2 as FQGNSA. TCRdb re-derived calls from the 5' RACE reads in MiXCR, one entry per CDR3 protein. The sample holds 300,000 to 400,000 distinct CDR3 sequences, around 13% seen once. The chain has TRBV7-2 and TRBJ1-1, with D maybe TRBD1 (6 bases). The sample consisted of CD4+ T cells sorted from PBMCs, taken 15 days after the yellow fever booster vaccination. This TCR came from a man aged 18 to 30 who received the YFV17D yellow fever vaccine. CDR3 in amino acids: CASSLGFRGENTEAFF. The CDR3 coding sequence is TGTGCCAGCAGCTTAGGGTTCAGGGGCGAGAACACTGAAGCTTTCTTT.